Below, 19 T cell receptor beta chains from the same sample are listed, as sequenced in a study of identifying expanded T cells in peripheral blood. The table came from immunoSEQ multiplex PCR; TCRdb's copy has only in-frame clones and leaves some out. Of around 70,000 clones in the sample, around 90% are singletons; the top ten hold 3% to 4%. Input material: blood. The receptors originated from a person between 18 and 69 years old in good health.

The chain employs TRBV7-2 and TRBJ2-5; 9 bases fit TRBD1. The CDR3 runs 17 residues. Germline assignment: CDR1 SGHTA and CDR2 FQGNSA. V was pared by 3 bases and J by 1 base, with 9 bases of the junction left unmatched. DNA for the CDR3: TGTGCCAGCAGCTTGGGACGCCCGACAGGGGGCCAAGAGACCCAGTACTTC. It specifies CASSLGRPTGGQETQYF.

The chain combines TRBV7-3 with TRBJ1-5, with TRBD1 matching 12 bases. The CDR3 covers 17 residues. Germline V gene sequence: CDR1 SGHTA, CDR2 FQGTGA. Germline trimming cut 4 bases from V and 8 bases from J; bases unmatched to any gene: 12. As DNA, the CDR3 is TGTGCCAGCAGCTCACGGGACAGGGGGCGGGAAGGTAAGCCCCAGCATTTT. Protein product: CASSSRDRGREGKPQHF.

The chain's CDR3 is CASRPGGGQSYGYTF. The CDR3 DNA sequence: TGTGCCAGCAGGCCTGGGGGGGGACAGAGCTATGGCTACACCTTC. V gene TRBV6-1 combines with J gene TRBJ1-2; 7 nucleotides line up with TRBD1. Losses at the gene ends were 6 bases for V and 4 bases for J; bases not matched to a gene: 11. The CDR3 sequence is 15 residues long. Per germline, CDR1 MNHNS and CDR2 SASEGT.

The CDR3 sequence is CATSRDLISRGSSYEQYF. As DNA, the CDR3 is TGTGCCACCAGCAGAGACCTAATAAGCCGGGGGAGCTCCTACGAGCAGTACTTC. The rearrangement joins TRBV15 to TRBJ2-7; possibly TRBD2 for D (6 bases). Germline CDR1 reads LNHNV; CDR2 reads YYDKDF (reference sequence). Trimming pared 0 bases from V and 0 bases from J, leaving 18 bases between. The CDR3 is 18 residues long.

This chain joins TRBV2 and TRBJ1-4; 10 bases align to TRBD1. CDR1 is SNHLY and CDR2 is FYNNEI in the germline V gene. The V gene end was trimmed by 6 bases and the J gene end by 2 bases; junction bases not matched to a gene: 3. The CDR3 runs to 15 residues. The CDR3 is CASSGQGVTNEKLFF. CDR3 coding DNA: TGTGCCAGCAGCGGACAGGGGGTTACTAATGAAAAACTGTTTTTT.

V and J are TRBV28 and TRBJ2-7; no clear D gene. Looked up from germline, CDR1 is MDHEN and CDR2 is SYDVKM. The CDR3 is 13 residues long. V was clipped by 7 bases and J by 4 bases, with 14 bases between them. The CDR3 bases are TGTGCCAGCACCACCCCCAGAGTTTACGAGCAGTACTTC. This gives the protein CASTTPRVYEQYF.

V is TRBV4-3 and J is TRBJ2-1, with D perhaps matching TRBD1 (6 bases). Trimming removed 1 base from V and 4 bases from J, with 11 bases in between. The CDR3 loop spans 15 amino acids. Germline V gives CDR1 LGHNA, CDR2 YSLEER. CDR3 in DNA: TGCGCCAGCAGCCAAGTAGGGGGATTGTACAATGAGCAGTTCTTC. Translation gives CASSQVGGLYNEQFF.

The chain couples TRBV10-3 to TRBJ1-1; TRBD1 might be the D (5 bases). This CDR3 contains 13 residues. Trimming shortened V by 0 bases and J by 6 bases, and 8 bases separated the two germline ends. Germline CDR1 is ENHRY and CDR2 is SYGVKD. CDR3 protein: CAISESGDAEAFF. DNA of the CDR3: TGTGCCATCAGTGAGTCGGGGGATGCTGAAGCTTTCTTT.

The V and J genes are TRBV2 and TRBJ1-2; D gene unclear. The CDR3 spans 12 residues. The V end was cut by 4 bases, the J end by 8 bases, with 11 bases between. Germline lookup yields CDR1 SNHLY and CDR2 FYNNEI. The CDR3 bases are TGTGCCAGCAGTGTCTACGGGGTCGGCTACACCTTC. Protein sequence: CASSVYGVGYTF.

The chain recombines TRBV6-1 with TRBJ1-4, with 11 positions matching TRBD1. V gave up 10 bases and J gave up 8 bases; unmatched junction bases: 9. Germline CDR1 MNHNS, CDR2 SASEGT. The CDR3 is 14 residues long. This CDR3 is CATLSGTGGEKLFF. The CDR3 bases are TGTGCCACATTATCCGGGACAGGGGGAGAAAAACTGTTTTTT.

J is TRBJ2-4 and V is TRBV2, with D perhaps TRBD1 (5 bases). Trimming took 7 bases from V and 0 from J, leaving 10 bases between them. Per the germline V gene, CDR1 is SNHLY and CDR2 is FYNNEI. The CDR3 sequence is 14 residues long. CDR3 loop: CASKDNLAKNIQYF. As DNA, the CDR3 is TGTGCCAGCAAGGACAACCTAGCCAAAAACATTCAGTACTTC.

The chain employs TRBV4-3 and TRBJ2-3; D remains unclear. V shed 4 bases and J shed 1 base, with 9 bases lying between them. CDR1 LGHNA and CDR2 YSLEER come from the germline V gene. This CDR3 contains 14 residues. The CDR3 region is CASSRDPGTDTQYF. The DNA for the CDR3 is TGCGCCAGCAGCCGAGATCCTGGCACAGATACGCAGTATTTT.

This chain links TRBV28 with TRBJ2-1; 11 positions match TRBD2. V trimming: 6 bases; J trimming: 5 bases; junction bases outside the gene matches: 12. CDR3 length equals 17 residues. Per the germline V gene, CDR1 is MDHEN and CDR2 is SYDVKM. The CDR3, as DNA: TGTGCCAGCAGCTATAATCCGGGACTAGCGGCTAACAATGAGCAGTTCTTC. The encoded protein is CASSYNPGLAANNEQFF. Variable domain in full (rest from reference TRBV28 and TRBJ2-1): DVKVTQSSRYLVKRTGEKVFLECVQDMDHENMFWYRQDPGLGLRLIYFSYDVKMKEKGDIPEGYSVSREKKERFSLILESASTNQTSMYLCASSYNPGLAANNEQFFGPGTRLTVL.

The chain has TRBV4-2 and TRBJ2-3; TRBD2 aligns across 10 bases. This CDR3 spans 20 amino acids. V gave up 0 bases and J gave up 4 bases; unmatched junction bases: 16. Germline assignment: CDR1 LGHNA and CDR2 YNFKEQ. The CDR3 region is CASSQEPARKASGRADTQYF. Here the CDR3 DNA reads TGTGCCAGCAGCCAAGAGCCGGCAAGAAAGGCTAGCGGGAGAGCAGATACGCAGTATTTT.

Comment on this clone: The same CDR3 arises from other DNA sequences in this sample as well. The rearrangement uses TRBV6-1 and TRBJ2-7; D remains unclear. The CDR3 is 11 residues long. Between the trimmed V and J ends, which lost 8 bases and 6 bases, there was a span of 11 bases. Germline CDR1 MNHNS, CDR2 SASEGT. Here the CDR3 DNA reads TGTGCCAGCTTAATTGGGCTCGAGCAGTACTTC. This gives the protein CASLIGLEQYF.

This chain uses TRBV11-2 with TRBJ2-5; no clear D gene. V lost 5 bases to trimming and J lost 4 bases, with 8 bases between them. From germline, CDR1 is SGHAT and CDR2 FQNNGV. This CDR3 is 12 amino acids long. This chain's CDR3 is CASSPNLETQYF. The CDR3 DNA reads TGTGCCAGCAGCCCTAATTTAGAGACCCAGTACTTC.

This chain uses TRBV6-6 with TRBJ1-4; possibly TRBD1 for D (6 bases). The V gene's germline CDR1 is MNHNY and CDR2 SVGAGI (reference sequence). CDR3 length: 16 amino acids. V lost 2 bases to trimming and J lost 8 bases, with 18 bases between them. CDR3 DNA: TGTGCCAGCAGTTACGGGCCACAGGGAAGGGGGGAAAAACTGTTTTTT. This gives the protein CASSYGPQGRGEKLFF.

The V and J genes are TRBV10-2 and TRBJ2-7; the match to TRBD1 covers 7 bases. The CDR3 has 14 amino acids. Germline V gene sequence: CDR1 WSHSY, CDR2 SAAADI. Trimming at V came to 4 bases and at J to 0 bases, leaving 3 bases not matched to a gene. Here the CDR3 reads CASSGDRSSYEQYF. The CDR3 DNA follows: TGCGCCAGCAGTGGGGACAGAAGCTCCTACGAGCAGTACTTC.

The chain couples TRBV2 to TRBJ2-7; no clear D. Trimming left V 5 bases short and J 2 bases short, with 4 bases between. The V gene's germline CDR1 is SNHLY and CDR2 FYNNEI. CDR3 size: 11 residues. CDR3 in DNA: TGTGCCAGCAGTCTGACCTACGAGCAGTACTTC. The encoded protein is CASSLTYEQYF.